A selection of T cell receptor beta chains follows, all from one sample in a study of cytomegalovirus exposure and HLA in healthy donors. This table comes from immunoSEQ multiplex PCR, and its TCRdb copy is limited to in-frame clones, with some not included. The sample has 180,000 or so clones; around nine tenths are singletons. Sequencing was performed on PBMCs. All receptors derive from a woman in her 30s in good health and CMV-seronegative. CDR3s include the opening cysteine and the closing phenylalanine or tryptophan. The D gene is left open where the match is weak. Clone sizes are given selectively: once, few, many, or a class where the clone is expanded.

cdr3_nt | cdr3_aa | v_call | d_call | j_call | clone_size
TGTGCCAGCAGCACCGGTAGCGGCACAGATACGCAGTATTTT | CASSTGSGTDTQYF | TRBV7-9 | NA | TRBJ2-3 | NA
TGTGCCATCAGTGAGTCGCCGGGGGGTCCCACAGATACGCAGTATTTT | CAISESPGGPTDTQYF | TRBV10-3 | TRBD2 | TRBJ2-3 | few
TGCGCCAGCAGCTTGGCCCAGGCCGCGGGCTACGAGCAGTACTTC | CASSLAQAAGYEQYF | TRBV5-1 | NA | TRBJ2-7 | NA
TGTGCCAGCAGTGCAAAGGCAGGCGAAAAACTGTTTTTT | CASSAKAGEKLFF | TRBV6-1 | NA | TRBJ1-4 | NA
TGTGCCAGCAGCTTAAGAAGCGGGGGTCCTCAAGAGACCCAGTACTTC | CASSLRSGGPQETQYF | TRBV7-8 | TRBD2 | TRBJ2-5 | NA
TGTGCCAGCCTTAATACAGGGGTGGACTATGGCTACACCTTC | CASLNTGVDYGYTF | TRBV6-1 | TRBD1 | TRBJ1-2 | NA
TGTGCCAGCAGCTTAGCGGGGGGGTCCTACGAGCAGTACTTC | CASSLAGGSYEQYF | TRBV11-2 | TRBD2 | TRBJ2-7 | once
TGCAGCGTAGGACTAGCGGGGATGAACACCGGGGAGCTGTTTTTT | CSVGLAGMNTGELFF | TRBV29-1 | TRBD2 | TRBJ2-2 | few
TGTGCCAGCAGTGAGGAGGGGGCGGCTGCTAATGAAAAACTGTTTTTT | CASSEEGAAANEKLFF | TRBV2 | TRBD1 | TRBJ1-4 | NA
TGTGCCAGCAGCTCTGGACAGGGTGTAGACATTCAGTACTTC | CASSSGQGVDIQYF | TRBV7-6 | TRBD1 | TRBJ2-4 | NA
TGTGCCAGCAGCTTAGAAGTTGCAGGGGGAGGAAACACCATATATTTT | CASSLEVAGGGNTIYF | TRBV7-2 | TRBD1 | TRBJ1-3 | NA
TGCGCCAGCAGCCATGGGGGTGGGACAGGGAGTGGCGGCTACACCTTC | CASSHGGGTGSGGYTF | TRBV5-1 | TRBD1 | TRBJ1-2 | NA
TGTGCCAGTAGTGCGGGGACTCCTGGCTATGGCTACACCTTC | CASSAGTPGYGYTF | TRBV19 | NA | TRBJ1-2 | NA
TGCGCCAGCGTACAGCGGGGGAACACCGGGGAGCTGTTTTTT | CASVQRGNTGELFF | TRBV10-2 | TRBD2 | TRBJ2-2 | NA
TGTGCCAGCAGCTTACAGGGAGTGGGCACTGAAGCTTTCTTT | CASSLQGVGTEAFF | TRBV5-4 | NA | TRBJ1-1 | once
TGTGCCAGCAGTTTGCTTAGCGGGGGGCCGGGGGAGCAGTTCTTC | CASSLLSGGPGEQFF | TRBV6-5 | TRBD2 | TRBJ2-1 | NA
TGCGCCAGCAGCCAAGATCAACTGGGCATGAACTATGGCTACACCTTC | CASSQDQLGMNYGYTF | TRBV4-1 | NA | TRBJ1-2 | NA
TGTGCCTGGAGCCGCCGCCAGGGACAGAATTCACCCCTCCACTTT | CAWSRRQGQNSPLHF | TRBV30 | TRBD1 | TRBJ1-6 | NA
TGTGCCAGCTCGGACAGGGGCCTTAACACTGAAGCTTTCTTT | CASSDRGLNTEAFF | TRBV2 | TRBD1 | TRBJ1-1 | NA